These T cell receptor beta chains were read from a single sample in a study of early T cells in non-severe SARS-CoV-2 infection. TCRdb reanalysed the 5' RACE reads using MiXCR and keeps one entry per CDR3 protein. The repertoire consists of 20,000 to 25,000 distinct CDR3 sequences, with 4.5% occurring once and the leading ten covering about 8%. Sequencing input: whole blood. These receptors came from an adult who was a healthcare worker with PCR-confirmed SARS-CoV-2 infection or an uninfected control (not recorded which). The CDR3 runs from the conserved cysteine through the conserved F or W. D genes are given only for firm matches. Not every row has a clone size; where given, it reads once, few, many or a size class.

DNA	CDR3	D	V	size	length	J
TGTGCCACCAGTGATACACAGGGGGCGGACGGGGAGCTGTTTTTT	CATSDTQGADGELFF	TRBD1	TRBV24-1	NA	15	TRBJ2-2
TGTGCCAGCAGTTTGGGCGGGACGCTCCAAGAGACCCAGTACTTC	CASSLGGTLQETQYF	NA	TRBV28	many	15	TRBJ2-5
TGTGCCAGCAGGGGGGGACTCATCTTGTCAGATACGCAGTATTTT	CASRGGLILSDTQYF	NA	TRBV12-3/TRBV12-4	many	15	TRBJ2-3
TGTGCCAGTAGTCCTCAATCCCAGGGTCGAGACAATGAGCAGTTCTTC	CASSPQSQGRDNEQFF	NA	TRBV19	many	16	TRBJ2-1
TGTGCCAGCAGCTTAATGCGGGGGGGCACAGATACGCAGTATTTT	CASSLMRGGTDTQYF	TRBD2	TRBV7-2	many	15	TRBJ2-3
TGTGCCAGCAGTCCCCTTTTGAGAAGCGGGCACGATGAGCAGTTCTTC	CASSPLLRSGHDEQFF	NA	TRBV7-9	many	16	TRBJ2-1
TGTGCCAGCAGTGAGGGACATTCCTACGGCTACACCTTC	CASSEGHSYGYTF	NA	TRBV25-1	NA	13	TRBJ1-2
TGTGCCCCCGGGGAGGGATACACAGATACGCAGTATTTT	CAPGEGYTDTQYF	TRBD2	TRBV7-9	NA	13	TRBJ2-3
TGTGCCAGCAGTGAACCGGGACAAAGGGGCTACACCTTC	CASSEPGQRGYTF	NA	TRBV25-1	many	13	TRBJ1-2
TGTGCCAGCAGCTTAGGCGAGAATCAGCCCCAGCATTTT	CASSLGENQPQHF	NA	TRBV7-6	NA	13	TRBJ1-5
TGTGCCAGCTCCTGGCCCGGGACAGGGGACAATGAGCAGTTCTTC	CASSWPGTGDNEQFF	TRBD1	TRBV18	many	15	TRBJ2-1
TGTGCCAGCAGCCGTTCGATCAGCGGGGGTGACCCAAACATTCAGTACTTC	CASSRSISGGDPNIQYF	TRBD2	TRBV7-9	NA	17	TRBJ2-4
TGCGCCAGCACAGCAGGGACTAATTCACCCCTCCACTTT	CASTAGTNSPLHF	NA	TRBV10-1	few	13	TRBJ1-6
TGTGCCAGCAGGCCACCAGGGACAGGGGGCACGGCGTATTTCTTCCCGCCGGAGTACGAGCAGTACTTC	CASRPPGTGGTAYFFPPEYEQYF	TRBD1	TRBV5-5	few	23	TRBJ2-7
TGTGCCAGCAGTTCTGGGGGCGCGGCTAATGAAAAACTGTTTTTT	CASSSGGAANEKLFF	NA	TRBV28	many	15	TRBJ1-4
TGTGCCAGCGCTCGGGAGAGAGCTTTCTTT	CASARERAFF	NA	TRBV12-3/TRBV12-4	many	10	TRBJ1-1
TGTGCCAGCAGTTTACAGCTCTCCTACGAGCAGTACTTC	CASSLQLSYEQYF	NA	TRBV28	many	13	TRBJ2-7
TGTGCCAGGAAAGGGATAAGCGGTTACGAGCAGTACTTC	CARKGISGYEQYF	NA	TRBV6-5	NA	13	TRBJ2-7
TGCAGTGCGAGAAAACAGGGGGGCACTGAAGCTTTCTTT	CSARKQGGTEAFF	TRBD1	TRBV20-1	many	13	TRBJ1-1
TGCGCCAGCAGCTTGGGATGGGGAGGGCTCTCCTACAATGAGCAGTTCTTC	CASSLGWGGLSYNEQFF	TRBD2	TRBV5-1	NA	17	TRBJ2-1
TGTGCCAGCAGCTCAGTATACGAGCAGTACTTC	CASSSVYEQYF	NA	TRBV6-6	many	11	TRBJ2-7
TGTGCCAGCAGCAAAGATCGGCGGGGGGCCGCCAACTATGGCTACACCTTC	CASSKDRRGAANYGYTF	NA	TRBV21-1	few	17	TRBJ1-2
TGTGCCTGGAGTCCAAAAGGGACAGCCCATTCACCCCTCCACTTT	CAWSPKGTAHSPLHF	TRBD1	TRBV30	many	15	TRBJ1-6
TGTGCCAGTAGTATATCGGGGGGTGAAGCTTTCTTT	CASSISGGEAFF	NA	TRBV19	medium-sized	12	TRBJ1-1
TGTGCCAGCTCGGCAACAGGGGTTTCCTATGGCTACACCTTC	CASSATGVSYGYTF	TRBD1	TRBV18	many	14	TRBJ1-2
TGTGCCAGCAGCACCCAGGGATTGACCCAGTACTTC	CASSTQGLTQYF	NA	TRBV7-8	many	12	TRBJ2-5
TGCAGCGGTGGTTATCTAGCGGGGGAAACAGATACGCAGTATTTT	CSGGYLAGETDTQYF	TRBD2	TRBV29-1	many	15	TRBJ2-3
TGTGCCAGCAGTTTAAGGGAGACCCAGTACTTC	CASSLRETQYF	NA	TRBV28	many	11	TRBJ2-5
TGCGCCAGCAGCCCGACGGACGGATATGGCTACACCTTC	CASSPTDGYGYTF	NA	TRBV5-1	many	13	TRBJ1-2
TGTGCCAGCAGCTTAGATTCGAGGGGGCACACTGAAGCTTTCTTT	CASSLDSRGHTEAFF	TRBD1	TRBV7-2	NA	15	TRBJ1-1
TGCGCCAGCAGCCAAAGGGGCGGGGGGGGAGATACGCAGTATTTT	CASSQRGGGGDTQYF	TRBD2	TRBV4-3	many	15	TRBJ2-3
TGTGCCAGTAGTTTGGGGGGCGAAGATACGCAGTATTTT	CASSLGGEDTQYF	NA	TRBV19	many	13	TRBJ2-3
TGTGCCAGCAGCAAAGGGATTAGTAACAATGAGCAGTTCTTC	CASSKGISNNEQFF	NA	TRBV7-2	NA	14	TRBJ2-1
TGTGCCAGTAGTATAGATCTCGGAACGCTCGTGACCGGGGAGCTGTTTTTT	CASSIDLGTLVTGELFF	NA	TRBV19	many	17	TRBJ2-2
TGTGCCAGCAGCTTAGGTGTGGGGGGGCGAGATACGCAGTATTTT	CASSLGVGGRDTQYF	NA	TRBV11-2	many	15	TRBJ2-3
TGTGCCAGCAGTTACGGGGACGGGACTAACTATGGCTACACCTTC	CASSYGDGTNYGYTF	NA	TRBV6-2/TRBV6-3	many	15	TRBJ1-2
TGTGCCAGCAGTTACTCCCGGACAGGAAATTCACCCCTCCACTTT	CASSYSRTGNSPLHF	TRBD1	TRBV6-2/TRBV6-3	NA	15	TRBJ1-6
TGTGCCAGCAGCTCCCGACCTGGGACCCAGTACTTC	CASSSRPGTQYF	NA	TRBV5-6	many	12	TRBJ2-5
TGTGCCAGTAGTCCTGGGGATCGGACTGAAGCTTTCTTT	CASSPGDRTEAFF	NA	TRBV19	NA	13	TRBJ1-1
TGTGCCAGCAGCTACAGGGGGGGCACCGGGGAGCTGTTTTTT	CASSYRGGTGELFF	NA	TRBV7-2	NA	14	TRBJ2-2
TGTGCCAGCAGGAAGAGGGAAAACTATGGCTACACCTTC	CASRKRENYGYTF	NA	TRBV6-2/TRBV6-3	medium-sized	13	TRBJ1-2
TGTGCCAGCAGCTTAAGGGCCCACAGGGGAGCTGGCTACACCTTC	CASSLRAHRGAGYTF	TRBD1	TRBV7-8	many	15	TRBJ1-2